This T cell receptor (beta chain) was sequenced in a study of cytomegalovirus exposure and HLA in healthy donors. Germline V gene lookup returns CDR1 KGHSH and CDR2 LQKENI. The CDR3 covers 16 residues. Losses at the gene ends were 3 bases for V and 7 bases for J; bases not matched to a gene: 11. 13 Jbeta primers and 60 Vbeta primers were used for the PCR. The protocol was immunoSEQ multiplex PCR, while the TCRdb copy is restricted to in-frame clones and leaves out a portion. Of approximately 190,000 clones listed, roughly four fifths are singletons. Of note for this clone: Its cognate antigen is unknown.

Study-wide results and limits: Because they were indistinguishable, some V segments, including TRBV6-2 and TRBV6-3, were excluded.

At sampling all donors were nominally healthy, likely with unrecorded immune exposures. The rearrangement links TRBV18 to TRBJ2-2; 7 bases align to TRBD1. Sequencing was done on a sample of PBMCs. The origin of this receptor is a woman between 45 and 65 years old in good health and CMV-seropositive. CDR3 residues: CASSPRQGLGLGELFF. The CDR3 nucleotides are TGTGCCAGCTCACCTCGACAGGGTCTTGGTCTCGGGGAGCTGTTTTTT.